The 15 T cell receptor beta chains reported below all come from one sample, sequenced in a study of CD8 T cells in ankylosing spondylitis. TCRdb re-analysed the 5' RACE reads in MiXCR, keeping a single row per CDR3 protein. The sample has 200,000 or so distinct CDR3 sequences, 10% to 15% seen once. The source material was blood, either unsorted or a sorted T cell fraction (not recorded which). These receptors all stem from a female donor with ankylosing spondylitis or in good health (not recorded which).

This rearrangement joins TRBV6-2 or TRBV6-3 to TRBJ1-4, with TRBD1 as a possible D gene (5 bases). Looked up from germline, CDR1 is MNHEY and CDR2 is SVGEGT. V lost 7 bases and J 8 bases, leaving 20 bases between the germline ends. The CDR3 sequence is 15 residues long. This CDR3 reads CASTHGGTHTEKLFF. In DNA form, the CDR3 reads TGTGCCAGCACCCACGGTGGGACCCACACAGAAAAACTGTTTTTT.

In its sample, this clonotype was seen many times. The chain couples TRBV6-4 to TRBJ1-1; D is ambiguous. The V end lost 7 bases, the J end lost 2 bases, and 17 bases lay between the germline ends. CDR1 and CDR2 from the germline V gene are MRHNA and SNTAGT. This CDR3 has 15 residues. The CDR3 DNA is TGTGCCAGCATGGAGTCCCCCGGAGGTAACACTGAAGCTTTCTTT. This translates into CASMESPGGNTEAFF.

Ten or more counts support this clonotype. The chain links TRBV20-1 to TRBJ1-6; possible D gene TRBD1, 5 bases. Per germline, CDR1 DFQATT and CDR2 SNEGSKA (reference sequence). V lost 0 bases and J 8 bases, leaving 11 bases between the germline ends. The CDR3 covers 14 residues. CDR3 sequence reads: CSARDLGTDSPLHF. CDR3 sequence (DNA): TGCAGTGCTAGAGATTTAGGGACGGATTCACCCCTCCACTTT.

This clonotype was seen repeatedly, ten times or more. V and J are TRBV6-5 and TRBJ2-2; TRBD1 aligns across 9 bases. V lost 2 bases to trimming and J lost 4 bases; unmatched junction nucleotides: 2. CDR1 and CDR2 (germline): MNHEY, SVGAGI. The CDR3 runs 15 residues. CDR3 sequence (DNA): TGTGCCAGCAGTTACGGGACAGGGAGCACCGGGGAGCTGTTTTTT. Its protein product is CASSYGTGSTGELFF.

This clonotype came up many times. The chain joins TRBV4-2 to TRBJ1-2, with 8 bases that match TRBD1. The CDR3 totals 16 residues. Unmatched junction bases numbered 8, after V lost 2 bases and J lost 3 bases. Per the germline V gene, CDR1 is LGHNA and CDR2 is YNFKEQ. CDR3 in DNA: TGTGCCAGCAGCCAACCTGTGACAGGGGAGGACTATGGCTACACCTTC. It yields the protein CASSQPVTGEDYGYTF.

The V call is TRBV11-2, the J call TRBJ2-2; D not certain. Germline CDR1 and CDR2: SGHAT and FQNNGV. The length of the CDR3 is 13 residues. V was pared by 0 bases and J by 7 bases, with 6 bases between. The CDR3 nucleotides are TGTGCCAGCAGCTTAGATGTGGGCGGGGAGCTGTTTTTT. It specifies CASSLDVGGELFF.

This clonotype has ten or more counts. This chain joins TRBV5-1 and TRBJ1-6; D might be TRBD1 (5 bases). Trimming took 0 bases from V and 10 from J, leaving 17 bases between them. Germline V lookup: CDR1 SGHRS, CDR2 YFSETQ. CDR3 length: 16 residues. For the CDR3, the DNA is TGCGCCAGCAGCTTGGAGGCAGGGATCTCGATCTCACCCCTCCACTTT. Its protein product is CASSLEAGISISPLHF.

This clonotype occurred many times. V gene TRBV5-1 combines with J gene TRBJ2-3; D remains unclear. Germline V gives CDR1 SGHRS, CDR2 YFSETQ. V was trimmed by 2 bases and J by 2 bases, leaving 3 bases between them. The CDR3 extends over 12 amino acids. The CDR3 loop is CASSLDTDTQYF. The CDR3 DNA is TGCGCCAGCAGCTTAGACACAGATACGCAGTATTTT.

This clonotype was recorded many times. This chain joins TRBV7-2 and TRBJ2-7; tentative D call: TRBD2 (6 bases). From germline, CDR1 is SGHTA and CDR2 FQGNSA. This CDR3 has 14 amino acids. Trimming shortened V by 4 bases and J by 4 bases, and 14 bases separated the two germline ends. CDR3 amino acids: CASSSNPGLYEQYF. The CDR3 DNA is TGTGCCAGCAGCTCAAATCCGGGACTGTACGAGCAGTACTTC.

The chain employs TRBV27 and TRBJ2-7; 9 bases align to TRBD1. After removal of 4 bases from V and 2 bases from J, the junction contained 6 bases not matched to a gene. Per the germline V gene, CDR1 is MNHEY and CDR2 is SMNVEV (reference sequence). This CDR3 region has 15 residues. The CDR3 DNA is TGTGCCAGCAGTTACGGCTGGGACAGGGCCTACGAGCAGTACTTC. Translated, it gives CASSYGWDRAYEQYF.

This clonotype occurred many times. This sequence joins TRBV16 and TRBJ1-4, with no clear D. This CDR3 has 12 residues. V lost 6 bases to trimming and J lost 14 bases, with 16 bases between them. The germline gives CDR1 KGHSY, CDR2 FQNENV. The CDR3: CASSSEARKLFF. CDR3 nucleotides: TGTGCCAGCAGTTCCGAGGCTCGGAAGCTGTTTTTT.

This clonotype was recorded many times. V and J are TRBV10-3 and TRBJ1-2; D remains unclear. The CDR3 extends over 16 amino acids. Trimming removed 3 bases from V and 4 bases from J, with 18 bases in between. Per the germline V gene, CDR1 is ENHRY and CDR2 is SYGVKD. The CDR3 loop reads CAISDAIQLEFYGYTF. The CDR3 coding sequence is TGTGCCATCAGTGACGCGATACAGCTAGAATTCTATGGCTACACCTTC.

This clonotype was counted at least ten times. The chain has TRBV25-1 and TRBJ1-4; no clear D gene. This CDR3 has 12 amino acids. Trimming cost V 5 bases and J 8 bases, with 9 bases left between them. Germline lookup yields CDR1 MGHDK and CDR2 SYGVNS. CDR3 DNA sequence: TGTGCCAGCAGTTTAACGGGGGAAAAACTGTTTTTT. It codes for CASSLTGEKLFF.

Ten or more counts support this clonotype. The CDR3 region has the DNA TGTGCCACCAAAAGCGGGAGGGGCACAGATACGCAGTATTTT. Encoded protein: CATKSGRGTDTQYF. The rearrangement links TRBV15 to TRBJ2-3, with 10 bases lining up with TRBD2. The V gene's germline CDR1 is LNHNV and CDR2 YYDKDF (reference sequence). The V and J ends lost 7 bases and 1 base, in that order; junction bases with no gene match: 2. This CDR3 spans 14 amino acids.

The J gene is TRBJ2-7, the V gene TRBV21-1; the D segment call TRBD2 is taken from the table without a DNA check. TRBV21-1 is a pseudogene segment. The CDR3 covers 19 residues. The DNA of the CDR3 is TGTGCCAGCAGCAAAGCGGGAGGTAGGACTAGCGGGATCGGGGACGAGCAGTACTTC. Protein: CASSKAGGRTSGIGDEQYF.